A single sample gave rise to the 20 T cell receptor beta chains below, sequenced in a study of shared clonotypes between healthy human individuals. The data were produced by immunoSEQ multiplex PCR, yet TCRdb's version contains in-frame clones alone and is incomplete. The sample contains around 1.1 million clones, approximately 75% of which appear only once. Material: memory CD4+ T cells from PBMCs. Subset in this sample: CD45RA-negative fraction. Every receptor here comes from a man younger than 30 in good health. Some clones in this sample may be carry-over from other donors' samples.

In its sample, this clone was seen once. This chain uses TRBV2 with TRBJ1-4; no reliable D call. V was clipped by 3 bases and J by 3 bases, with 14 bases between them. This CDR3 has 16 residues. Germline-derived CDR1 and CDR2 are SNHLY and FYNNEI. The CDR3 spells CASSDLVKDANEKLFF. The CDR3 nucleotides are TGTGCCAGCAGTGATTTGGTAAAGGATGCTAATGAAAAACTGTTTTTT.

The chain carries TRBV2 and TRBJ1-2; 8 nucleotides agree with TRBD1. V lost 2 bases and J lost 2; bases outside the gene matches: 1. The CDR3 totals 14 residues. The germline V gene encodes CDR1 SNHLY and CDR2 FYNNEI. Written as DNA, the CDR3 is TGTGCCAGCAGTGAACAGGGGGCCAACTATGGCTACACCTTC. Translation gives CASSEQGANYGYTF.

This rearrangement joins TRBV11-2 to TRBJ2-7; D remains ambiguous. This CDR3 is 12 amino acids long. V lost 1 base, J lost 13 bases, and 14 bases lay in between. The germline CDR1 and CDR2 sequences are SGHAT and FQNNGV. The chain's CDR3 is CASSLVAVTYYF. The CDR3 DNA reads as TGTGCCAGCAGCTTAGTGGCGGTAACGTATTACTTC.

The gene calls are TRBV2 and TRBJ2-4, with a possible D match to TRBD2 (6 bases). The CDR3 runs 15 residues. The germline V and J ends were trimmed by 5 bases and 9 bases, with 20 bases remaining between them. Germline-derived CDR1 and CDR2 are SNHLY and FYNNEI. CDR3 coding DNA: TGTGCCAGCAGTCTCGAGGGAGGCGGCGGAGGCATTCAGTACTTC. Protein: CASSLEGGGGGIQYF. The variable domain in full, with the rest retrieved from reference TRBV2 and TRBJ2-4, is EPEVTQTPSHQVTQMGQEVILRCVPISNHLYFYWYRQILGQKVEFLVSFYNNEISEKSEIFDDQFSVERPDGSNFTLKIRSTKLEDSAMYFCASSLEGGGGGIQYFGAGTRLSVL.

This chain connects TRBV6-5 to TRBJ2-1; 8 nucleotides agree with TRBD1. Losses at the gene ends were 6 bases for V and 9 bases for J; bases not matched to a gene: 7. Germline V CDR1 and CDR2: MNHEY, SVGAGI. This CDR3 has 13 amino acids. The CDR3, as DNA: TGTGCCAGCAGGGGCCAGGGGGCAGGTGAGCAGTTCTTC. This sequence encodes CASRGQGAGEQFF.

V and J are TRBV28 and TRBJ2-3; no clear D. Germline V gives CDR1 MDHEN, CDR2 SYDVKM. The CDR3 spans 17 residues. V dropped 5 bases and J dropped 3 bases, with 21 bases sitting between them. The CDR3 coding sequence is TGTGCCAGCAGTACCTCCTCTAGAGCCCCTTGGACAGATACGCAGTATTTT. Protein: CASSTSSRAPWTDTQYF.

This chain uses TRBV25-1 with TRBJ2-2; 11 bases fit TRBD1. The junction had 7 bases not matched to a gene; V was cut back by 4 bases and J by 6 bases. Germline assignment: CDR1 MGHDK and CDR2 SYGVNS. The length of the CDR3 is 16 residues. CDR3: CASSVRGTGGSGELFF. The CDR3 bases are TGTGCCAGCAGTGTACGGGGGACAGGGGGGTCCGGGGAGCTGTTTTTT.

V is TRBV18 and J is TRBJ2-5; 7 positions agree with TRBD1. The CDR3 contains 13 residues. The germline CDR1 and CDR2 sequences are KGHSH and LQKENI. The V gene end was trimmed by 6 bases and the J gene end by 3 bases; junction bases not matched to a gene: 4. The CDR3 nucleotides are TGTGCCAGCTCCGGGACAGCCAAAGAGACCCAGTACTTC. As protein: CASSGTAKETQYF.

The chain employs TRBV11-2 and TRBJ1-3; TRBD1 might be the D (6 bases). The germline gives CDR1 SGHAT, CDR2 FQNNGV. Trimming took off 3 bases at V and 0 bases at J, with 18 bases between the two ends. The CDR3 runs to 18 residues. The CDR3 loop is CASSFVVKDSRSGNTIYF. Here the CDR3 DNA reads TGTGCCAGCAGCTTCGTGGTTAAGGACAGCCGCTCTGGAAACACCATATATTTT.

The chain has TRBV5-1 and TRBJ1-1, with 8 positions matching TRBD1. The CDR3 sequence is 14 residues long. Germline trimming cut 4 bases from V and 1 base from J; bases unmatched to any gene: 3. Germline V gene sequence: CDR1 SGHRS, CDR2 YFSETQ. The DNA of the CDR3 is TGCGCCAGCAGCCATGGGACAGGGAACACTGAAGCTTTCTTT. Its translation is CASSHGTGNTEAFF.

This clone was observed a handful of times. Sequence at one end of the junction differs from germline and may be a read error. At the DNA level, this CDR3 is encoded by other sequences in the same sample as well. CDR3 region: CAWSVKEWNTGELFF. The CDR3, as DNA: TGTGCCTGGAGTGTCAAGGAGTGGAACACCGGGGAGTTGTTTTTT. This sequence joins TRBV30 and TRBJ2-2, with D possibly TRBD2 on 5 matching bases. The CDR3 is 15 residues long. Germline loops: CDR1 GTSNPN, CDR2 SVGIG (reference sequence).

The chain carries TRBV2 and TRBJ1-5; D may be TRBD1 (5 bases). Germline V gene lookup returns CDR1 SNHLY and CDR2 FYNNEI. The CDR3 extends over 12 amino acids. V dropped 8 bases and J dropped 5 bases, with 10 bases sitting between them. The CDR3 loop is CASGREDQPQHF. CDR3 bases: TGTGCCAGCGGCAGGGAAGATCAGCCCCAGCATTTT. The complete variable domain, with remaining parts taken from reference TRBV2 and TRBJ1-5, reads EPEVTQTPSHQVTQMGQEVILRCVPISNHLYFYWYRQILGQKVEFLVSFYNNEISEKSEIFDDQFSVERPDGSNFTLKIRSTKLEDSAMYFCASGREDQPQHFGDGTRLSIL.

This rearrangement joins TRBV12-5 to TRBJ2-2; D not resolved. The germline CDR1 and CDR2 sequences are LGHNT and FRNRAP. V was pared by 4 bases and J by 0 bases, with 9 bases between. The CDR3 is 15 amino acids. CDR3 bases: TGTGCTAGTGGTTACGAGACAACGAACACCGGGGAGCTGTTTTTT. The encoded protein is CASGYETTNTGELFF.

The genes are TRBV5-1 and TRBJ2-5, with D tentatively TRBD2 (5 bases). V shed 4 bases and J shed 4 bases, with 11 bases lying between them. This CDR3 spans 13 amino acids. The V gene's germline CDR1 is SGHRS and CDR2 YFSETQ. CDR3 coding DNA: TGCGCCAGCAGCCTCGGGGTATCAGAGACCCAGTACTTC. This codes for CASSLGVSETQYF.

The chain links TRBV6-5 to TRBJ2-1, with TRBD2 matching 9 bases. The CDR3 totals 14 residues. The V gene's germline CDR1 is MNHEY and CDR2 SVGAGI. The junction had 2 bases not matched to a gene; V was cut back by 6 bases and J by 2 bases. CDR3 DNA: TGTGCCAGCAGGGGGACTAGCCCCTACAATGAGCAGTTCTTC. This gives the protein CASRGTSPYNEQFF.

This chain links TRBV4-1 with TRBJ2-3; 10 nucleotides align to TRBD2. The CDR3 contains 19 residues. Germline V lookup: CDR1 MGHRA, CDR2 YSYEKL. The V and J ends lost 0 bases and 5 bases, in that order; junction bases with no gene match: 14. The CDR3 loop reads CASSQDGSRSGRVRDTQYF. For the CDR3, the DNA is TGCGCCAGCAGCCAAGACGGGAGTAGGAGCGGGAGGGTCCGAGATACGCAGTATTTT.

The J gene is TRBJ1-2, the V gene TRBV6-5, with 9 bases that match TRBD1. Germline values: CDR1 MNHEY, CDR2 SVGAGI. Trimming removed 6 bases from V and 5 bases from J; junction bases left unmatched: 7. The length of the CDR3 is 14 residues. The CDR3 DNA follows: TGTGCCAGCAGGGCCGGGACAGGGCTATATGGCTACACCTTC. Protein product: CASRAGTGLYGYTF.

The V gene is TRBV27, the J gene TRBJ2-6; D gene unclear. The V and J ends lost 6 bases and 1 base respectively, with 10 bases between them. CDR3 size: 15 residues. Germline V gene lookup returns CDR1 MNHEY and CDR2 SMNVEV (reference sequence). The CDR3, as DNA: TGTGCCAGCAGGTCCTCGGCATCTGGGGCCAACGTCCTGACTTTC. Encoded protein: CASRSSASGANVLTF.

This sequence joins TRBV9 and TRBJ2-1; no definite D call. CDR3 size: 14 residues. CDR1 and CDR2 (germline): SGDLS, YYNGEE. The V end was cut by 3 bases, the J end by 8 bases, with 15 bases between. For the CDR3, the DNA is TGTGCCAGCAGCGCAAAGATAGGAGACGATGAGCAGTTCTTC. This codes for CASSAKIGDDEQFF.

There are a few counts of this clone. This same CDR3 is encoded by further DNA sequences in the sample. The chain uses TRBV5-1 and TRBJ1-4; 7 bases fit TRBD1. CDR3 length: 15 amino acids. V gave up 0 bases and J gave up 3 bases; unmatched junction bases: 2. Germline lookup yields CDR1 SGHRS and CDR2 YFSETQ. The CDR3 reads CASSLVGTANEKLFF. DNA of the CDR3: TGCGCCAGCAGCTTGGTCGGGACAGCTAATGAAAAACTGTTTTTT.